The 20 T cell receptor beta chains reported below all come from one sample, sequenced in a study of radiation and T cells in renal cell carcinoma. Data came from immunoSEQ multiplex PCR; TCRdb stores just in-frame clones and leaves some out. This table holds 150,000 to 180,000 clones, about 87% found once. Documented time point: blood 2 weeks post-SBRT. The treatment denotes: 15 Gy SBRT to primary tumor, nephrectomy 4 weeks later. The sequences come from blood, collected from a patient whose treatment included radiotherapy and nephrectomy. The receptors originated from a woman aged 45-60 years with renal cell carcinoma.

For this clone: The same CDR3 arises from other DNA sequences in this sample as well. The gene calls are TRBV4-1 and TRBJ2-3; D is undetermined. Germline V gene data show CDR1 as MGHRA and CDR2 as YSYEKL. CDR3 length: 15 residues. Between the trimmed V and J ends, which lost 1 base and 0 bases, there was a span of 8 bases. CDR3 coding DNA: TGCGCCAGCAGCCAAGGGATTCTTAGCACAGATACGCAGTATTTT. Amino acid sequence: CASSQGILSTDTQYF.

The rearrangement joins TRBV7-9 to TRBJ2-7; tentatively, D is TRBD2 (5 bases). Germline V gene lookup returns CDR1 SEHNR and CDR2 FQNEAQ (reference sequence). The CDR3 totals 13 residues. V was shortened by 7 bases and J by 2 bases, with 12 bases between the two germline ends. In DNA form, the CDR3 reads TGTGCCAGCAACGATCTGGGAGCCTACGAGCAGTACTTC. Translation gives CASNDLGAYEQYF.

V is TRBV15 and J is TRBJ2-5, with TRBD1 matching over 8 bases. V shed 6 bases, J shed 5 bases, and the junction held 5 bases outside the gene matches. Germline lookup yields CDR1 LNHNV and CDR2 YYDKDF (reference sequence). The CDR3 length is 13 residues. This CDR3 reads CATSPDRAETQYF. CDR3 in DNA: TGTGCCACCAGTCCGGACAGGGCTGAGACCCAGTACTTC.

This clone was recorded a few times. V usage is TRBV9 and J usage is TRBJ2-1; the D gene is possibly TRBD1 (6 bases). Between the trimmed V and J ends, which lost 0 bases and 8 bases, there was a span of 12 bases. The CDR3 spans 14 residues. Germline assignment: CDR1 SGDLS and CDR2 YYNGEE. This CDR3 is CASSVGGTLDEQFF. In DNA form, the CDR3 reads TGTGCCAGCAGCGTAGGGGGGACACTCGATGAGCAGTTCTTC.

This clone was counted a single time. The V gene is TRBV4-2, the J gene TRBJ2-3; 10 bases align to TRBD2. The CDR3 has 16 residues. Germline CDR1 is LGHNA and CDR2 is YNFKEQ. After removal of 5 bases from V and 2 bases from J, the junction contained 7 bases not matched to a gene. In DNA, the CDR3 is TGTGCCAGCAGCTCCTTTAGCGGGGGGACCACAGATACGCAGTATTTT. Protein sequence: CASSSFSGGTTDTQYF.

This chain uses TRBV14 with TRBJ2-1; possible D gene TRBD1, 7 bases. Trimming removed 1 base from V and 7 bases from J, with 14 bases in between. CDR1 is SGHDN, CDR2 FVKESK, per germline. The CDR3 sequence is 15 residues long. CDR3 loop: CASSQVRGVINEQFF. Written as DNA, the CDR3 is TGTGCCAGCAGCCAAGTCAGGGGGGTTATTAATGAGCAGTTCTTC.

This clone occurred a few times. The chain carries TRBV9 and TRBJ1-1; 10 bases match TRBD1. The CDR3 is 16 amino acids. Germline CDR1 is SGDLS and CDR2 is YYNGEE. The trim removed 0 bases at V and 4 bases at J, leaving 6 bases unmatched. The CDR3 sequence: CASSVGDRGVGTEAFF. CDR3 DNA sequence: TGTGCCAGCAGCGTAGGGGACAGGGGAGTTGGCACTGAAGCTTTCTTT. Combining the CDR3 with reference TRBV9 and TRBJ1-1 gives the whole variable domain DSGVTQTPKHLITATGQRVTLRCSPRSGDLSVYWYQQSLDQGLQFLIQYYNGEERAKGNILERFSAQQFPDLHSELNLSSLELGDSALYFCASSVGDRGVGTEAFFGQGTRLTVV.

The rearrangement links TRBV5-6 to TRBJ1-2, with 7 bases identical to TRBD1. V lost 4 bases and J lost 6; bases outside the gene matches: 6. The CDR3 runs to 13 residues. The V gene's germline CDR1 is SGHDT and CDR2 YYEEEE. CDR3 sequence: CASSATGRHGYTF. The CDR3 nucleotides read TGTGCCAGCAGCGCGACAGGGAGACATGGCTACACCTTC.

V and J are TRBV5-5 and TRBJ1-2, with 8 bases lining up with TRBD1. Germline-derived CDR1 and CDR2 are SGHKS and YYEKEE (reference sequence). The ends lost 4 bases at V and 3 bases at J; junction bases unmatched: 2. The CDR3 runs to 13 residues. The DNA of the CDR3 is TGTGCCAGCAGCCACAGGGGGGACTATGGCTACACCTTC. It specifies CASSHRGDYGYTF.

This chain uses TRBV5-1 with TRBJ1-3; 7 positions match TRBD1. V trimming: 4 bases; J trimming: 3 bases; junction bases outside the gene matches: 7. Germline CDR1 and CDR2: SGHRS and YFSETQ. CDR3 size: 15 residues. CDR3 sequence (DNA): TGCGCCAGCAGCCCATTGGGACAGTTTGGAAACACCATATATTTT. As protein: CASSPLGQFGNTIYF.

The chain has TRBV10-1 and TRBJ2-2; TRBD2 matches 8 bases. This CDR3 region has 16 residues. Germline values: CDR1 WNHNN, CDR2 SYGVQD (reference sequence). V lost 2 bases, J lost 7 bases, and 9 bases stayed unmatched. The CDR3 coding sequence is TGCGCCAGCAGTGAGAGGAGCGGGGGACGGAACGGGGAGCTGTTTTTT. It specifies CASSERSGGRNGELFF.

This rearrangement joins TRBV11-3 to TRBJ2-7; D is perhaps TRBD2 (6 bases). The germline gives CDR1 SGHNT, CDR2 YENEEA. This CDR3 is 13 amino acids long. Trimming removed 5 bases at V and 4 bases at J, with 12 bases between. The CDR3 DNA reads as TGTGCCAGCAGCCAGATGGGGGGTTACGAGCAGTACTTC. The encoded protein is CASSQMGGYEQYF.

The sample holds one count of this clone. V usage is TRBV6-1 and J usage is TRBJ1-2; D remains unclear. V lost 5 bases, J lost 6 bases, and 4 bases lay in between. This CDR3 comprises 10 residues. In germline, CDR1 is MNHNS, CDR2 SASEGT. DNA of the CDR3: TGTGCCAGCAGTTGGGATGGCTACACCTTC. This codes for CASSWDGYTF.

The V gene is TRBV5-1, the J gene TRBJ2-3; D remains ambiguous. The CDR3 has 15 amino acids. Trimming took 3 bases from V and 1 from J, leaving 12 bases between them. In germline, CDR1 is SGHRS, CDR2 YFSETQ. CDR3 nucleotide sequence: TGCGCCAGCAGCTGGCGGCGGTTCGGCACAGATACGCAGTATTTT. This encodes CASSWRRFGTDTQYF.

This clone has a single count. J is TRBJ1-4 and V is TRBV7-2; D call uncertain. Per the germline V gene, CDR1 is SGHTA and CDR2 is FQGNSA. The germline V and J ends were trimmed by 6 bases and 3 bases, with 11 bases remaining between them. This CDR3 contains 14 residues. CDR3 in amino acids: CASSEGRPNEKLFF. In DNA, the CDR3 is TGTGCCAGCAGTGAGGGCCGCCCTAATGAAAAACTGTTTTTT. The full variable domain, in which reference TRBV7-2 and TRBJ1-4 provide the parts outside the CDR3, is GAGVSQSPSNKVTEKGKDVELRCDPISGHTALYWYRQSLGQGLEFLIYFQGNSAPDKSGLPSDRFSAERTGGSVSTLTIQRTQQEDSAVYLCASSEGRPNEKLFFGSGTQLSVL.

The chain links TRBV18 to TRBJ2-1, with unresolved D. CDR3 length: 13 residues. V was shortened by 3 bases and J by 8 bases, with 11 bases between the two germline ends. CDR1 and CDR2 from the germline V gene are KGHSH and LQKENI. CDR3 residues: CASSPGPLDEQFF. Written as DNA, the CDR3 is TGTGCCAGCTCACCCGGCCCCCTCGATGAGCAGTTCTTC.

This chain joins TRBV30 and TRBJ2-5; D gene unclear. The J call could be wrong; TRBJ2-7 is a better fit for the DNA end. Per germline, CDR1 GTSNPN and CDR2 SVGIG (reference sequence). The CDR3 covers 11 residues. CDR3 coding DNA: TGTGCCTGGAGCCTTGGCCGCGAGCAGTACTTC. It is translated as CAWSLGREQYF.

The chain carries TRBV6-1 and TRBJ1-6; D ambiguous. CDR1 MNHNS and CDR2 SASEGT come from the germline V gene. The germline V and J ends were trimmed by 7 bases and 14 bases, with 12 bases remaining between them. The CDR3 loop spans 11 amino acids. CDR3 residues: CASKTLRTLHF. For the CDR3, the DNA is TGTGCCAGCAAAACTTTAAGAACCCTCCACTTT.

V and J are TRBV11-2 and TRBJ1-6; D unclear. This CDR3 is built from 18 residues. Trimming left V 11 bases short and J 9 bases short, with 32 bases between. The germline V gene has CDR1 SGHAT and CDR2 FQNNGV. CDR3 in amino acids: CAVPRQAASLGSGSPLHF. In DNA, the CDR3 is TGTGCCGTTCCCAGGCAGGCGGCTTCTCTGGGTTCTGGTTCACCCCTCCACTTT.

The chain combines TRBV30 with TRBJ1-2, with D hard to call. The germline CDR1 and CDR2 sequences are GTSNPN and SVGIG (reference sequence). V was trimmed by 3 bases and J by 1 base, leaving 6 bases between them. The CDR3 has 12 amino acids. CDR3 sequence reads: CAWRRNNYGYTF. The CDR3 DNA is TGTGCCTGGAGACGGAATAACTATGGCTACACCTTC.